Following are 20 T cell receptor beta chains from one sample sequenced in a study of identical twins. MiXCR, applied by TCRdb to the 5' RACE reads, yields one record per CDR3 protein. Among approximately 260,000 distinct CDR3 sequences listed, approximately 8.3% were seen once. Separately, the same data were catalogued under a study of yellow fever vaccine responses in identical twins.

The specimen sequenced was CD8+ T cells sorted from blood. Receptors were obtained from a woman aged 18 to 35 in good health.

This clonotype has at least ten counts. The chain combines TRBV3-1 with TRBJ1-1; D remains ambiguous. The V gene lost 1 base and the J gene lost 3 bases, with 15 bases spanning the gap. Germline V gene data show CDR1 as LGHDT and CDR2 as YNNKEL (reference sequence). This CDR3 region has 16 residues. CDR3 region: CASSQAPADGDTEAFF. The CDR3 DNA sequence: TGTGCCAGCAGCCAAGCGCCGGCGGACGGGGACACTGAAGCTTTCTTT.

The gene calls are TRBV6-2 or TRBV6-3 and TRBJ2-3; weak D call: TRBD2 (6 bases). V shed 7 bases and J shed 0 bases, with 17 bases lying between them. The CDR3 totals 16 residues. Germline V gives CDR1 MNHEY, CDR2 SVGEGT. The CDR3 here is CASTGEAGLSTDTQYF. CDR3 nucleotides: TGTGCCAGCACGGGCGAGGCGGGGCTGAGCACAGATACGCAGTATTTT.

This clonotype was picked up a small number of times. Mismatch with germline at one junction end may stem from a read error. This chain joins TRBV20-1 and TRBJ2-2; 9 bases fit TRBD2. The germline gives CDR1 DFQATT, CDR2 SNEGSKA (reference sequence). The CDR3 is 15 amino acids. The CDR3 coding sequence is TGCAGTGCAATCGCTAGCGGGGCGAACACCGGGGACCTGTTTTTT. Its protein product is CSAIASGANTGDLFF.

In its sample, this clonotype was seen a few times. The V and J genes are TRBV20-1 and TRBJ2-1, with 7 bases that match TRBD2. The CDR3 consists of 14 residues. The germline V gene has CDR1 DFQATT and CDR2 SNEGSKA (reference sequence). V was clipped by 2 bases and J by 4 bases; unmatched bases: 5. The CDR3 protein is CSARSWGGYNEQFF. In DNA form, the CDR3 reads TGCAGTGCTAGATCGTGGGGGGGGTACAATGAGCAGTTCTTC.

The rearrangement links TRBV13 to TRBJ1-2; D not certain. This CDR3 is 15 amino acids long. The germline gives CDR1 PRHDT, CDR2 FYEKMQ (reference sequence). The V gene lost 0 bases and the J gene lost 0 bases, with 8 bases spanning the gap. The CDR3 spells CASSLGRGSNYGYTF. The CDR3 nucleotides are TGTGCCAGCAGCTTAGGCCGAGGGTCTAACTATGGCTACACCTTC.

This clonotype showed up just a few times. This chain joins TRBV7-2 and TRBJ2-7; 7 bases are shared with TRBD1. After removal of 3 bases from V and 6 bases from J, the junction contained 8 bases not matched to a gene. Per germline, CDR1 SGHTA and CDR2 FQGNSA. This CDR3 has 14 residues. CDR3 coding DNA: TGTGCCAGCAGCTTGCTTACAGGGGACCCCGAGCAGTACTTC. It codes for CASSLLTGDPEQYF.

The rearrangement links TRBV27 to TRBJ2-5; D remains ambiguous. There are 14 residues in the CDR3. Between the trimmed V and J ends, which lost 3 bases and 0 bases, there was a span of 8 bases. CDR1 and CDR2 (germline): MNHEY, SMNVEV (reference sequence). The DNA of the CDR3 is TGTGCCAGCAGTTTTAGGAGTGACCAAGAGACCCAGTACTTC. Encoded protein: CASSFRSDQETQYF.

This clonotype was picked up many times. V gene TRBV29-1 combines with J gene TRBJ1-1; 7 bases agree with TRBD1. Germline loops: CDR1 SQVTM, CDR2 ANQGSEA. Trimming cost V 8 bases and J 0 bases; bases outside gene matches: 6. This CDR3 has 13 amino acids. CDR3 sequence reads: CSSLTGLNTEAFF. The CDR3 nucleotides are TGCAGCAGCCTGACAGGGTTGAACACTGAAGCTTTCTTT. The whole variable domain, remainder taken from reference TRBV29-1 and TRBJ1-1, is SAVISQKPSRDICQRGTSLTIQCQVDSQVTMMFWYRQQPGQSLTLIATANQGSEATYESGFVIDKFPISRPNLTFSTLTVSNMSPEDSSIYLCSSLTGLNTEAFFGQGTRLTVV.

The chain couples TRBV15 to TRBJ2-5; the match to TRBD2 covers 9 bases. The CDR3 is 17 amino acids. Germline assignment: CDR1 LNHNV and CDR2 YYDKDF (reference sequence). The J segment lost 2 bases and the V segment lost 1 base, leaving 8 bases of the junction unmatched. The CDR3 DNA reads as TGTGCCACCAGCAGAGGGGGTAGCGGGAGCCAACAAGAGACCCAGTACTTC. It encodes CATSRGGSGSQQETQYF.

This clonotype was seen ten or more times. The chain couples TRBV7-9 to TRBJ2-3; 10 bases are a match to TRBD2. Germline CDR1 SEHNR, CDR2 FQNEAQ (reference sequence). The CDR3 spans 15 residues. The DNA of the CDR3 is TGTGCTATCTCGGGTAGCGGGGGGCCGCCGGATACGCAGTATTTT. Translated, it gives CAISGSGGPPDTQYF.

The chain employs TRBV4-3 and TRBJ2-1; D is perhaps TRBD1 (5 bases). The CDR3 is 14 amino acids. Germline assignment: CDR1 LGHNA and CDR2 YSLEER. Trimming removed 4 bases at V and 10 bases at J, with 17 bases between. The CDR3 nucleotides are TGCGCCAGCAGCCGACAACGGATAGGGGCCGAGCAGTTCTTC. It encodes CASSRQRIGAEQFF.

This clonotype was seen at least ten times. The chain couples TRBV12-3 or TRBV12-4 to TRBJ2-3, with D unclear. CDR3 length: 13 residues. V was shortened by 6 bases and J by 6 bases, with 13 bases between the two germline ends. The CDR3 reads CASSLLGGDTQYF. In nucleotides, the CDR3 is TGTGCCAGCAGCCTCTTGGGTGGGGATACGCAGTATTTT.

The chain recombines TRBV6-2 or TRBV6-3 with TRBJ2-3, with TRBD2 identical over 14 bases. The germline CDR1 and CDR2 sequences are MNHEY and SVGEGT. V lost 6 bases and J lost 2; bases outside the gene matches: 10. The CDR3 loop spans 18 amino acids. The CDR3 sequence: CASRAGTSGSYLTDTQYF. The CDR3 DNA reads as TGTGCCAGCAGGGCCGGGACTAGCGGGAGCTATCTCACAGATACGCAGTATTTT.

A remark on this clonotype: One end of the junction is discordant with germline, which a read error may explain. V usage is TRBV7-7 and J usage is TRBJ2-1; D is perhaps TRBD2 (7 bases). Germline lookup yields CDR1 SSHAT and CDR2 FNYEAQ (reference sequence). The length of the CDR3 is 16 residues. The CDR3: CASSLRGGSSYNEQFF. Written as DNA, the CDR3 is TGTGCTAGCAGCTTAAGGGGGGGGAGCTCCTACAATGAGCAGTTCTTC.

The chain combines TRBV12-3 or TRBV12-4 with TRBJ2-3; tentative D call: TRBD2 (6 bases). CDR3 length: 13 amino acids. V was trimmed by 7 bases and J by 2 bases, leaving 10 bases between them. In DNA form, the CDR3 reads TGTGCCAGCACCGGGGGAGTCACAGATACGCAGTATTTT. Amino acids: CASTGGVTDTQYF.

The chain has TRBV29-1 and TRBJ2-7, with D possibly matching TRBD1 (6 bases). The CDR3 consists of 14 residues. V lost 0 bases and J 3 bases, leaving 12 bases between the germline ends. Germline CDR1 reads SQVTM; CDR2 reads ANQGSEA. The CDR3 region has the DNA TGCAGCGTTGAAGAAGGAACAGGGAGCTACGAGCAGTACTTC. Protein: CSVEEGTGSYEQYF.

This clonotype was counted a few times. V gene TRBV2 combines with J gene TRBJ2-3; 7 bases align to TRBD1. CDR3 length equals 15 residues. Germline-derived CDR1 and CDR2 are SNHLY and FYNNEI. J was trimmed by 6 bases and V by 6 bases; bases with no gene match: 12. In DNA form, the CDR3 reads TGTGCCAGCAGGGGAGACAGGGTAGAATGGGATACGCAGTATTTT. Its translation is CASRGDRVEWDTQYF. Together with reference TRBV2 and TRBJ2-3, the CDR3 gives the full variable domain: EPEVTQTPSHQVTQMGQEVILRCVPISNHLYFYWYRQILGQKVEFLVSFYNNEISEKSEIFDDQFSVERPDGSNFTLKIRSTKLEDSAMYFCASRGDRVEWDTQYFGPGTRLTVL.

This clonotype has more than one count but fewer than ten. The chain recombines TRBV3-1 with TRBJ2-7; D not resolved. Germline CDR1 and CDR2: LGHDT and YNNKEL (reference sequence). Trimming pared 3 bases from V and 7 bases from J, leaving 1 base between. There are 9 residues in the CDR3. DNA of the CDR3: TGTGCCAGCAGCCAGGAGCAGTACTTC. Translating gives CASSQEQYF.

This clonotype was picked up many times. The V gene is TRBV6-5, the J gene TRBJ2-1; D is possibly TRBD2 (5 bases). Germline CDR1 MNHEY, CDR2 SVGAGI. The CDR3 runs 14 residues. V lost 4 bases to trimming and J lost 7 bases, with 14 bases between them. CDR3 in amino acids: CASSSGVMVNEQFF. DNA for the CDR3: TGTGCCAGCAGTTCCGGGGTAATGGTGAATGAGCAGTTCTTC.

This clonotype showed up just a few times. The gene calls are TRBV4-1 and TRBJ2-5, with a weak D call TRBD2 (7 bases). This CDR3 is 17 amino acids long. The V end lost 0 bases, the J end lost 4 bases, and 18 bases lay between the germline ends. Germline V gene data show CDR1 as MGHRA and CDR2 as YSYEKL. CDR3 protein: CASSQEPWPGEGETQYF. The CDR3 nucleotides read TGCGCCAGCAGCCAAGAACCCTGGCCAGGGGAGGGAGAGACCCAGTACTTC.